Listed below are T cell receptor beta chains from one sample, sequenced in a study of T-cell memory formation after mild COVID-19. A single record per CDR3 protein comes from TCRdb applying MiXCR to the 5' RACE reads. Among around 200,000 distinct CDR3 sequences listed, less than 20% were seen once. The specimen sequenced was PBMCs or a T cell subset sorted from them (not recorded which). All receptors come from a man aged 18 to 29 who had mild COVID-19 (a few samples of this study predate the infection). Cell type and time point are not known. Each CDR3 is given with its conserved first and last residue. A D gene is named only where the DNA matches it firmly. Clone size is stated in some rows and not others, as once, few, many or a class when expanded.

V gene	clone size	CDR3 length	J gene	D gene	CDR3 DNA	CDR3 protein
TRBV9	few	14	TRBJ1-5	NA	TGTGCCAGCAGCCCGCTGGGCAGGGGCCAGCCCCAGCATTTT	CASSPLGRGQPQHF
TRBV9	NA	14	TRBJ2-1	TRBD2	TGTGCCAGCAGCGTAGAGCGGGGGGGTCGAGGTCAGTTCTTC	CASSVERGGRGQFF
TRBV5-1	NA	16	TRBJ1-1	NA	TGCGCCAGCAGCCGAGAGGGACATTCCGTTGTGACTGAAGCTTTCTTT	CASSREGHSVVTEAFF
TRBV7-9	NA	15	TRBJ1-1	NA	TGTGCCAGCACCTCAGGGGTAGGGGGATTGACCGAAGCTTTCTTT	CASTSGVGGLTEAFF
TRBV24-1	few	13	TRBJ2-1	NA	TGTGCCACCAGTAAAACCTGGGGCAATGAGCAGTTCTTC	CATSKTWGNEQFF
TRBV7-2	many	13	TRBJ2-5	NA	TGTGCCAGCAGCCCCACCCCTCAAGAGACCCAGTACTTC	CASSPTPQETQYF
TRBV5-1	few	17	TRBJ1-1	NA	TGCGCCAGCAGCTTTGGCCCGGGCTACGTCCCCGACACTGAAGCTTTCTTT	CASSFGPGYVPDTEAFF
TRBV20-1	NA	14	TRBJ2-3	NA	TGCAGTGCCCCGCCTCACCCTAGCACAGATACGCAGTATTTT	CSAPPHPSTDTQYF
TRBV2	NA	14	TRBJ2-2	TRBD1	TGTGCCAGCAGGGGACAAACAGGGGGGAGGGAGCTGTTTTTT	CASRGQTGGRELFF
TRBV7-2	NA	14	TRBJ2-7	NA	TGTGCCAGCAGCCCCGAGGCCAGCTCCTACGAGCAGTACTTC	CASSPEASSYEQYF
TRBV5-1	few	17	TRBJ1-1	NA	TGCGCCAGCAGCTTTTCTTTGGCGGGTTCCATGAACACTGAAGCTTTCTTT	CASSFSLAGSMNTEAFF
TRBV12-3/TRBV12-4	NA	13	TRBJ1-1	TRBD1	TGTGCCAGCAGTCCTCACAGGGACAGCGTAGCTTTCTTT	CASSPHRDSVAFF
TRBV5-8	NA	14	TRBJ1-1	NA	TGTGCCAGCAGCTCGGTCCGTGGGGTAACTGAAGCTTTCTTT	CASSSVRGVTEAFF
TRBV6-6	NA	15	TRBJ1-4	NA	TGTGCCAGCAGTTACCCTGGGCTGGCTAATGAAAAACTGTTTTTT	CASSYPGLANEKLFF